Here is one TCR beta chain with its context. Its target is not known. It was CD45RO-negative cells, positively selected for CCR7, that made up naive CD8 cells, with terminally differentiated effector memory CD45RA+ cells excluded. Each of the donors was a healthy adult who was HIV-negative and had not had a recent acute infection or vaccination. From germline, CDR1 is MNHEY and CDR2 SMNVEV (reference sequence). This CDR3 region has 14 residues. With V trimmed by 6 bases and J by 2 bases, 6 bases remained unmatched. The source of the sample is a study of shared clonotypes between healthy human individuals. Study-wide results and caveats: Relative to clonotypes present in all four donors, those not shared had lower generation probabilities. Represented genetic and exposure-history diversity was restricted by having few donors.

Every subset's genomic DNA went evenly onto several immunoSEQ plates. Produced via immunoSEQ multiplex PCR; TCRdb's table is partial and in-frame only. This table has about 700,000 clones, 90% to 95% appearing once. The sequence was collected from a man aged 30 to 45 in good health. The sequencing input was naive CD8+ T cells sorted from blood. This chain uses TRBV27 with TRBJ2-5; 7 bases fit TRBD2. For the CDR3, the DNA is TGTGCCAGCAGAAGCCTAGCGGCGCAAGAGACCCAGTACTTC. Translating gives CASRSLAAQETQYF.